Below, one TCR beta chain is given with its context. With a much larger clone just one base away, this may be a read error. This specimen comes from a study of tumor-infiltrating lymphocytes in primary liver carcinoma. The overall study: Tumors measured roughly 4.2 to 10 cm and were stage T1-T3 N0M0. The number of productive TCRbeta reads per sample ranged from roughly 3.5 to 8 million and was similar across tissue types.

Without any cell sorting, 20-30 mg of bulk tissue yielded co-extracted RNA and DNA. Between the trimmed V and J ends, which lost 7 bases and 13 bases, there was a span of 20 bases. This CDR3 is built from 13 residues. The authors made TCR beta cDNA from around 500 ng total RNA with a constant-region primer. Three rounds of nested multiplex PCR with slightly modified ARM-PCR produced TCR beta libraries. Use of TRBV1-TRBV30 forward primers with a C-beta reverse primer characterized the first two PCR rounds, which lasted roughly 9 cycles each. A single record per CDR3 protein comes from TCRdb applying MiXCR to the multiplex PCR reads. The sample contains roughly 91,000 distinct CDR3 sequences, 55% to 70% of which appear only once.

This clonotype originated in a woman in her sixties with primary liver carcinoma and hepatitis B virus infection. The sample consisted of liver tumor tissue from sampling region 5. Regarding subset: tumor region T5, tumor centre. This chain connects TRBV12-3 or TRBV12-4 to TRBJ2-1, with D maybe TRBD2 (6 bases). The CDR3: CASNLWGEAAQFF. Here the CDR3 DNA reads TGTGCCAGCAACCTTTGGGGGGAGGCTGCCCAGTTCTTC.